A single TCR beta chain is shown here with its context. The antigen it recognizes is unknown. Per-base qualities were not stored, and no clone one base away is much larger. Explained via the paper, the time point label denotes: about 28 days (+/-7) after the second vaccine dose. AZD1222 recipients with second doses at about 4 weeks or about 12 weeks were pooled, because spike-specific TCR depth and breadth did not differ between schedules. Vaccinee samples were obtained from the UK trials COV001 and COV002, which included a single-blind randomized controlled phase 2/3 trial of AZD1222 (ChAdOx1 nCoV-19) in healthy adults. For TCRbeta chain sequencing, PBMC samples from trial participants were taken at day 0 and at day 28 after the second dose. The CDR3 regions of human TCRbeta chains were subjected to immunosequencing. As for the authors' bioinformatics: TCRs in the repertoires were compared against a reference library of SARS-CoV-2-specific TCRs that had been generated with the MIRA antigen-specificity platform. Breadth was defined as the fraction of unique TCRs that were SARS-CoV-2-associated, and depth was defined as the fraction of total T cells that were SARS-CoV-2-associated. Using the MIRA data, each spike-specific TCR was assigned both to the spike region to which the TCR was reactive and to a CD4 or CD8 class. Log10-transformed breadth and depth values were compared by one-way ANOVA with Sidak's multiple comparisons tests. The clones in this table, taken by TCRdb from immuneACCESS, are in-frame only. Not every clone is retained; where verified, under half of the shortfall comes from an unresolved V gene, and the cause of the rest is unknown. From that table come the V and J calls and clone size; the DNA was used to work out D and trimming. The table for this sample lists tens of thousands of clones; approximately 90% of them were counted only once. The leading ten clones occupy 3.1% of the sample.

The data stem from a study of T cell responses to AZD1222 COVID-19 vaccine (TCRdb year 2021). Looking at the study overall: TCR sequencing covered approximately 230 trial participants: some 210 given two doses of AZD1222 and 26 given two doses of MenACWY control vaccine. Trial participants were enrolled into age subgroups of 18-55, 56-69 and 70-plus years, which contained about 150, 27 and 61 TCR-sequenced participants, respectively.

The CDR3 goes from the cysteine to the phenylalanine over 16 residues. The sequence is cut down to CDR3 DNA, 48 bases in frame from base 1. Reading the germline V gene gives CDR1 KGHSH and CDR2 LQKENI. V was cut back by 5 bases and J by 1 base, leaving a gap of 15 bases between them. The research as a whole found: Participants were mostly white British and included more females than males, and it was suggested by the authors that clonal diversity may have been underestimated. Vaccine-associated CD4 TCRs spanned the whole spike protein, with dominant responses in regions 160-218 and 743-854. No day 14 peak-response samples were available, so repertoires were characterized only after the peak T cell response. Only five to seven AZD1222 recipients were SARS-CoV-2 seropositive at baseline, limiting conclusions about previously exposed vaccinees. The 56-69-year group was small, and its depth increase did not reach significance, likely because of low power. Epitopes outside the regions mutated in the B.1.351 and B.1.1.7 variants were reportedly recognized by nearly half of the unique spike-specific TCRs. Spike-specific TCR breadth and depth rose significantly after two AZD1222 doses compared with day 0 and with MenACWY recipients.

The chain employs TRBV18 and TRBJ1-5; TRBD1 is a weak D gene call, 6 bases matching. The origin of this receptor is an adult who received the AZD1222 COVID-19 vaccine. The source material was peripheral blood, sampled 28 days after the second AZD1222 dose. The nucleotides read TGTGCCAGCTCAAAGACAGGTCGGGGAAGCAATCAGCCCCAGCATTTT. It translates as CASSKTGRGSNQPQHF.